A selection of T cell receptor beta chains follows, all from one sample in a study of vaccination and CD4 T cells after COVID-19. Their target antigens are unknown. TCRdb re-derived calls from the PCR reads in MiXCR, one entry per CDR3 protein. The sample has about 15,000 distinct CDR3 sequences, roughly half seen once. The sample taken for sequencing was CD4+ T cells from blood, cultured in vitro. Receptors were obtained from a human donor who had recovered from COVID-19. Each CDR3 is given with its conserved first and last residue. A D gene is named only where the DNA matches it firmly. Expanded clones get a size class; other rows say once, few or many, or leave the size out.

DNA: TGTGCCAGCAGTTCAGGGGTTCAGACCCAGTACTTC
CDR3: CASSSGVQTQYF
J: TRBJ2-5
length: 12
size: -
D: -
V: TRBV6-2/TRBV6-3

DNA: TGTGCCAGCAGCGCAAGCGGGACAGGGTTTGGCTACACCTTC
CDR3: CASSASGTGFGYTF
J: TRBJ1-2
length: 14
size: -
D: TRBD1
V: TRBV7-2

DNA: TGTGCCAGTATGGACTCCATGTATAATTCACCCCTCCACTTT
CDR3: CASMDSMYNSPLHF
J: TRBJ1-6
length: 14
size: few
D: -
V: TRBV19

DNA: TGTGCCAGCAGTTTATTTAGCACAGATACGCAGTATTTT
CDR3: CASSLFSTDTQYF
J: TRBJ2-3
length: 13
size: -
D: -
V: TRBV27

DNA: TGTGCCAGCAGCCCTCCCGGGACAGGGCTTTATGGCTACACCTTC
CDR3: CASSPPGTGLYGYTF
J: TRBJ1-2
length: 15
size: -
D: TRBD1
V: TRBV28

DNA: TGTGCCAGCGGCTCAGGGGGCGAGCAGTACTTC
CDR3: CASGSGGEQYF
J: TRBJ2-7
length: 11
size: -
D: TRBD1
V: TRBV27

DNA: TGTGCCAGCAGTTTGGACCGGGGCACAGATACGCAGTATTTT
CDR3: CASSLDRGTDTQYF
J: TRBJ2-3
length: 14
size: -
D: -
V: TRBV6-5

DNA: TGTGCCAGCAGTTACTCGGGACGTCGCCACACTGAAGCTTTCTTT
CDR3: CASSYSGRRHTEAFF
J: TRBJ1-1
length: 15
size: -
D: -
V: TRBV6-2/TRBV6-3

DNA: TGTGCCATCAGCGACGACCGGGGTAGCAATCAGCCCCAGCATTTT
CDR3: CAISDDRGSNQPQHF
J: TRBJ1-5
length: 15
size: -
D: -
V: TRBV10-3

DNA: TGCAGTGCTAGAGGCGGTAGCCAAGAGACCCAGTACTTC
CDR3: CSARGGSQETQYF
J: TRBJ2-5
length: 13
size: few
D: -
V: TRBV20-1

DNA: TGTGCCACCAGCAGAGACAGGGGGGAAGTTGAAGCTTTCTTT
CDR3: CATSRDRGEVEAFF
J: TRBJ1-1
length: 14
size: few
D: TRBD1
V: TRBV15

DNA: TGTGCCAGCAGTTACCTAGGGCTAAGGGGTGAGCAGTTCTTC
CDR3: CASSYLGLRGEQFF
J: TRBJ2-1
length: 14
size: few
D: -
V: TRBV6-5

DNA: TGCGCCAGCAGCTTGCAGACCGCGAGCACAGATACGCAGTATTTT
CDR3: CASSLQTASTDTQYF
J: TRBJ2-3
length: 15
size: -
D: -
V: TRBV5-1

DNA: TGCAGTGCTAGAGGGGACTTTTTGCGGCGGGATACGCAGTATTTT
CDR3: CSARGDFLRRDTQYF
J: TRBJ2-3
length: 15
size: few
D: -
V: TRBV20-1

DNA: TGTGCCTGGGCCCCGGAGTCTACAAAAACCAATTCACCCCTCCACTTT
CDR3: CAWAPESTKTNSPLHF
J: TRBJ1-6
length: 16
size: few
D: -
V: TRBV30

DNA: TGTGCCAGCAGCCCCCGGGACCCCGGGAGGGATCAGCCCCAGCATTTT
CDR3: CASSPRDPGRDQPQHF
J: TRBJ1-5
length: 16
size: -
D: -
V: TRBV7-8

DNA: TGTGCCAGCAGCAACAGGGGGCGGCTAGAAAAACTGTTTTTT
CDR3: CASSNRGRLEKLFF
J: TRBJ1-4
length: 14
size: -
D: TRBD1
V: TRBV7-9

DNA: TGTGCCAGCGGCCGTACAGGGGTTGGAACTGAAGCTTTCTTT
CDR3: CASGRTGVGTEAFF
J: TRBJ1-1
length: 14
size: -
D: TRBD1
V: TRBV6-1

DNA: TGTGCCAGCAGTTCGCCCGGGGCGGGGGGAGGCTACAATGAGCAGTTCTTC
CDR3: CASSSPGAGGGYNEQFF
J: TRBJ2-1
length: 17
size: -
D: TRBD2
V: TRBV12-3/TRBV12-4

DNA: TGTGCCAGCAGTTACTTTGACAGCACTGAAGCTTTCTTT
CDR3: CASSYFDSTEAFF
J: TRBJ1-1
length: 13
size: -
D: -
V: TRBV6-2/TRBV6-3

DNA: TGTGCCATCAGAGGGGACAGGGGAGGCGAAGAGACCCAGTACTTC
CDR3: CAIRGDRGGEETQYF
J: TRBJ2-5
length: 15
size: -
D: TRBD1
V: TRBV10-3

DNA: TGCGCCAGCAGCTTCAGGGGACCGAGTACTGAAGCTTTCTTT
CDR3: CASSFRGPSTEAFF
J: TRBJ1-1
length: 14
size: -
D: -
V: TRBV5-1

DNA: TGTGCCAGCAGCTTAGGATCGAGAGTTCCTCAGCCCCAGCATTTT
CDR3: CASSLGSRVPQPQHF
J: TRBJ1-5
length: 15
size: -
D: -
V: TRBV7-2

DNA: TGCGCCAGCAGCCCAATTCTACGGGGCGGGGAGCTGTTTTTT
CDR3: CASSPILRGGELFF
J: TRBJ2-2
length: 14
size: -
D: -
V: TRBV4-1

DNA: TGTGCCAGCAGCTTCTCGGCGGGAGAGAACAATGAGCAGTTCTTC
CDR3: CASSFSAGENNEQFF
J: TRBJ2-1
length: 15
size: once
D: TRBD2
V: TRBV7-9

DNA: TGCAGCGTTGGGACGGGGGGACTCTACCAAGAGACCCAGTACTTC
CDR3: CSVGTGGLYQETQYF
J: TRBJ2-5
length: 15
size: -
D: TRBD2
V: TRBV29-1

DNA: TGTGCCAGCAGCTTAAACAGGGGGCCGCAAGAGACCCAGTACTTC
CDR3: CASSLNRGPQETQYF
J: TRBJ2-5
length: 15
size: few
D: TRBD1
V: TRBV7-3

DNA: TGTGCCAGCAGCTTAGCGAGGACCGGGGCAGAGACCCAGTACTTC
CDR3: CASSLARTGAETQYF
J: TRBJ2-5
length: 15
size: few
D: -
V: TRBV7-2

DNA: TGTGCCAGCAGCATAACAAGTGAGCAGTTCTTC
CDR3: CASSITSEQFF
J: TRBJ2-1
length: 11
size: once
D: -
V: TRBV7-9

DNA: TGTGCCACCCGGGGTCGGGGCAGAGGGAACACCGGGGAGCTGTTTTTT
CDR3: CATRGRGRGNTGELFF
J: TRBJ2-2
length: 16
size: few
D: -
V: TRBV10-3

DNA: TGTGCCAGCAGCGGTACTAGGTCCCGTTTCAATGAGCAGTTCTTC
CDR3: CASSGTRSRFNEQFF
J: TRBJ2-1
length: 15
size: once
D: -
V: TRBV11-2

DNA: TGTGCCAGCAGCTTAGCACAGGTGACAGCCTCCTACGAGCAGTACTTC
CDR3: CASSLAQVTASYEQYF
J: TRBJ2-7
length: 16
size: -
D: -
V: TRBV7-2

DNA: TGTGCCACCAGTGACCCGGGACTAGCGGGCAGCGAGACCCAGTACTTC
CDR3: CATSDPGLAGSETQYF
J: TRBJ2-5
length: 16
size: -
D: TRBD2
V: TRBV24-1

DNA: TGTGCCAGCAGCCAGCTCGGGCTAGAAGGAGATACGCAGTATTTT
CDR3: CASSQLGLEGDTQYF
J: TRBJ2-3
length: 15
size: -
D: -
V: TRBV7-2

DNA: TGTGCCAGCTCACCACAGGGATCTGGGGCCAACGTCCTGACTTTC
CDR3: CASSPQGSGANVLTF
J: TRBJ2-6
length: 15
size: -
D: -
V: TRBV18

DNA: TGTGCCAGCAGGGGGACGAATCAGCCCCAGCATTTT
CDR3: CASRGTNQPQHF
J: TRBJ1-5
length: 12
size: -
D: -
V: TRBV28

DNA: TGTGCCTGGAGTGGGGGCAGGGGGGGTGAAGCTTTCTTT
CDR3: CAWSGGRGGEAFF
J: TRBJ1-1
length: 13
size: -
D: TRBD1
V: TRBV30

DNA: TGTGCCAGCAGCCCTATAGCGGGGGGGATTATCGGGGAGCTGTTTTTT
CDR3: CASSPIAGGIIGELFF
J: TRBJ2-2
length: 16
size: -
D: TRBD2
V: TRBV3-1

DNA: TGTGCCAGCAGCTTTGCGGACAGGGATGGTGGCTACACCTTC
CDR3: CASSFADRDGGYTF
J: TRBJ1-2
length: 14
size: -
D: TRBD1
V: TRBV7-9

DNA: TGTGCCACCAGAGGGGCGGACAGTCCCACAGATACGCAGTATTTT
CDR3: CATRGADSPTDTQYF
J: TRBJ2-3
length: 15
size: few
D: -
V: TRBV15

DNA: TGTGCCAGCAGCACGGCGACAGGGCTCGGCACTGAAGCTTTCTTT
CDR3: CASSTATGLGTEAFF
J: TRBJ1-1
length: 15
size: -
D: TRBD1
V: TRBV7-9

DNA: TGTGCCACCAGTGACGGGACACACTCTGGAAACACCATATATTTT
CDR3: CATSDGTHSGNTIYF
J: TRBJ1-3
length: 15
size: -
D: -
V: TRBV24-1

DNA: TGTGCCAGCAGCTCCTCAATTTTGCTCCCTAGCACAGATACGCAGTATTTT
CDR3: CASSSSILLPSTDTQYF
J: TRBJ2-3
length: 17
size: -
D: -
V: TRBV11-3

DNA: TGTGCTAGCAGCCAGCTCTTCGAAGTGACCCAGTACTTC
CDR3: CASSQLFEVTQYF
J: TRBJ2-5
length: 13
size: few
D: -
V: TRBV7-6

DNA: TGTGCCAGTAGTCAGACCCGGGGCTATGGCTACACCTTC
CDR3: CASSQTRGYGYTF
J: TRBJ1-2
length: 13
size: -
D: -
V: TRBV19

DNA: TGTGCCAGCAGCCTGTCAAGCAATCAGCCCCAGCATTTT
CDR3: CASSLSSNQPQHF
J: TRBJ1-5
length: 13
size: few
D: -
V: TRBV7-2